The rows below give T cell receptor beta chains drawn from one sample of a study of breast tumors, draining lymph nodes, adjacent tissues. TCRdb reprocessed the multiplex PCR reads via MiXCR and lists one record per CDR3 protein. The data hold some 150,000 distinct CDR3 sequences, with 20% to 25% observed a single time. The material sequenced was axillary lymph node tissue. Source of these receptors: a female donor with breast cancer. Some clones in this sample may be carry-over from other donors' samples. CDR3s include the opening cysteine and the closing phenylalanine or tryptophan. The order of the fields is clone size, D gene, J gene, V gene, CDR3 protein, CDR3 DNA. The D gene is left open where the match is weak. A clone size is listed for some rows: how often the clone was seen (once, few, many), or a class if it is expanded.

>many|-|TRBJ2-7|TRBV7-6
CASSLAPDSSYEQYF
TGTGCCAGCAGCTTAGCCCCGGACAGCTCCTACGAGCAGTACTTC
>many|TRBD2|TRBJ2-2|TRBV7-6
CASSSLAGGPTGELFF
TGTGCCAGCAGCTCCCTAGCGGGAGGGCCCACCGGGGAGCTGTTTTTT
>many|TRBD1|TRBJ2-2|TRBV7-9
CASSLGQGVSTGELFF
TGTGCCAGCAGCTTGGGACAGGGGGTCAGCACCGGGGAGCTGTTTTTT
>many|TRBD2|TRBJ2-3|TRBV20-1
CSARVGSGRGNTDTQYF
TGCAGTGCTAGAGTTGGAAGCGGGAGAGGGAACACAGATACGCAGTATTTT
>many|-|TRBJ2-2|TRBV29-1
CSVESVHTNTGELFF
TGCAGCGTTGAATCGGTTCACACGAACACCGGGGAGCTGTTTTTT
>many|TRBD2|TRBJ2-1|TRBV11-3
CASSSGLAGDNEQFF
TGTGCCAGCAGCTCGGGACTAGCGGGAGACAATGAGCAGTTCTTC
>many|-|TRBJ2-3|TRBV7-8
CASSLRPSTDTQYF
TGTGCCAGCAGCTTACGGCCATCCACAGATACGCAGTATTTT
>many|-|TRBJ1-4|TRBV6-6
CASSYSGGLREKLFF
TGTGCCAGCAGTTACTCAGGGGGTCTGAGGGAAAAACTGTTTTTT
>many|TRBD2|TRBJ2-1|TRBV11-2
CASTRGLAGYNEQFF
TGTGCCAGCACGCGAGGGCTAGCGGGCTATAATGAGCAGTTCTTC
>many|-|TRBJ1-2|TRBV12-5
CASGTSREGPGYTF
TGTGCTAGTGGGACTTCGCGTGAGGGACCTGGCTACACCTTC
>many|-|TRBJ2-3|TRBV5-6
CASSLDGITDTQYF
TGTGCCAGCAGCTTGGACGGGATCACAGATACGCAGTATTTT
>-|-|TRBJ2-2|TRBV27
CASSIEWGGTGGLFF
TGTGCCAGCAGCATTGAGTGGGGGGGCACCGGGGGGCTGTTTTTT
>few|-|TRBJ2-1|TRBV27
CASSSRQSHLFNEQFF
TGTGCCAGCAGTTCCCGACAGAGCCACCTATTCAATGAGCAGTTCTTC
>many|-|TRBJ2-7|TRBV5-1
CASSLAVGATYEQYF
TGCGCCAGCAGCTTGGCTGTTGGTGCCACCTACGAGCAGTACTTC
>-|-|TRBJ2-4|TRBV9
CASGRKNIQYF
TGTGCCAGCGGCAGAAAAAACATTCAGTACTTC
>many|-|TRBJ2-3|TRBV7-6
CASSFEGATDTQYF
TGTGCCAGCAGCTTTGAAGGGGCCACAGATACGCAGTATTTT
>few|TRBD2|TRBJ2-7|TRBV6-6
CASRRVGGRAYEQYF
TGTGCCAGCAGAAGGGTGGGTGGGAGGGCCTACGAGCAGTACTTC
>many|-|TRBJ2-5|TRBV30
CAWSAGTVQETQYF
TGTGCCTGGAGTGCCGGGACCGTTCAAGAGACCCAGTACTTC
>many|TRBD1|TRBJ1-5|TRBV2
CASKGAGNQPQHF
TGTGCCAGCAAGGGGGCTGGCAATCAGCCCCAGCATTTT
>-|-|TRBJ2-5|TRBV30
CAWSIGRGGGETQYF
TGTGCCTGGAGTATCGGACGGGGAGGTGGGGAGACCCAGTACTTC
>many|TRBD2|TRBJ2-1|TRBV20-1
CSARERTSGSNEQFF
TGCAGTGCTAGAGAAAGGACTAGCGGGAGCAATGAGCAGTTCTTC
>many|TRBD2|TRBJ2-7|TRBV19
CEGGLAGVRPAYEQYF
TGTGAAGGTGGACTAGCGGGAGTTAGGCCGGCCTACGAGCAGTACTTC
>many|TRBD2|TRBJ2-1|TRBV7-8
CASSPGLASYNEQFF
TGTGCCAGCAGCCCGGGACTAGCGTCCTACAATGAGCAGTTCTTC
>-|-|TRBJ2-2|TRBV5-6
CASSLALKLGSGELFF
TGTGCCAGCAGCTTGGCCTTAAAACTCGGGAGCGGGGAGCTGTTTTTT
>many|-|TRBJ2-1|TRBV9
CASSVGAATYNEQFF
TGTGCCAGCAGCGTAGGGGCAGCTACTTACAATGAGCAGTTCTTC
>few|-|TRBJ1-3|TRBV27
CASSSTPSSGNTIYF
TGTGCCAGCAGTTCGACCCCTAGCTCTGGAAACACCATATATTTT
>-|TRBD1|TRBJ1-5|TRBV28
CASSDRAVQPQHF
TGTGCCAGCAGCGACAGGGCTGTGCAGCCCCAGCATTTT
>few|-|TRBJ2-5|TRBV24-1
CATSDPRGVETQYF
TGTGCCACCAGTGACCCCCGGGGTGTGGAGACCCAGTACTTC
>many|-|TRBJ2-7|TRBV19
CASSTQATYEQYF
TGTGCCAGTAGTACGCAGGCTACCTACGAGCAGTACTTC
>once|TRBD1|TRBJ2-7|TRBV6-5
CASSVYRGWFYEQYF
TGTGCCAGCAGCGTTTACAGGGGGTGGTTCTACGAGCAGTACTTC
>once|TRBD1|TRBJ2-2|TRBV28
CASHLGQATGELFF
TGTGCCAGCCATCTGGGACAGGCTACCGGGGAGCTGTTTTTT
>-|TRBD2|TRBJ2-2|TRBV12-3/TRBV12-4
CASSPSTSGINTGELFF
TGTGCCAGCAGCCCTTCGACTAGCGGGATTAACACCGGGGAGCTGTTTTTT
>many|TRBD2|TRBJ2-3|TRBV20-1
CSGGGGRNTQYF
TGCAGCGGAGGAGGCGGGAGAAATACGCAGTATTTT
>many|TRBD2|TRBJ2-7|TRBV7-2
CASSLRTSGSYEQYF
TGTGCCAGCAGCTTGAGGACTAGCGGGAGTTATGAGCAGTACTTC
>-|-|TRBJ2-1|TRBV7-2
CASSFRGNGQFF
TGTGCCAGCAGCTTTCGGGGAAATGGGCAGTTCTTC
>many|-|TRBJ2-2|TRBV7-9
CASRQQGSTGELFF
TGTGCCAGCAGACAACAGGGTTCCACCGGGGAGCTGTTTTTT
>few|TRBD2|TRBJ2-3|TRBV28
CASRVAGVVTDTQYF
TGTGCCAGCAGGGTAGCGGGAGTGGTTACAGATACGCAGTATTTT
>few|-|TRBJ1-5|TRBV19
CASSTNSNQPQHF
TGTGCCAGTAGTACAAATAGCAATCAGCCCCAGCATTTT
>many|TRBD2|TRBJ2-5|TRBV29-1
CSQRRGGETQYF
TGCAGCCAGAGAAGGGGAGGGGAGACCCAGTACTTC
>-|TRBD2|TRBJ2-3|TRBV28
CASRLQWGTSGSPTGGTHTQYF
TGTGCCAGCAGGCTTCAGTGGGGGACTAGCGGGAGCCCTACGGGGGGCACACATACGCAGTATTTT
>many|TRBD2|TRBJ2-3|TRBV6-5
CASSYLAGGSTDTQYF
TGTGCCAGCAGTTACCTTGCGGGGGGTAGTACAGATACGCAGTATTTT
>-|-|TRBJ2-5|TRBV18
CASSPPPQETQYF
TGTGCCAGCTCACCACCCCCCCAAGAGACCCAGTACTTC
>many|TRBD2|TRBJ2-2|TRBV7-3
CASSVLAGGGGTGELFF
TGTGCCAGCAGCGTTCTAGCGGGAGGGGGTGGCACCGGGGAGCTGTTTTTT
>-|-|TRBJ1-1|TRBV3-1
CASMRNTEAFF
TGTGCCAGCATGAGGAACACTGAAGCTTTCTTT
>many|-|TRBJ2-7|TRBV7-8
CASSNSPGGEQYF
TGTGCCAGCAGCAATTCGCCAGGAGGCGAGCAGTACTTC
>many|TRBD1|TRBJ2-7|TRBV19
CASRGGQGYEQYF
TGTGCCAGTAGAGGGGGACAGGGTTACGAGCAGTACTTC
>many|-|TRBJ2-7|TRBV2
CASRGSSYEQYF
TGTGCCAGCAGGGGTAGCTCCTACGAGCAGTACTTC
>few|TRBD1|TRBJ2-5|TRBV6-2/TRBV6-3
CASSYNRGETQYF
TGTGCCAGCAGTTACAACAGGGGAGAGACCCAGTACTTC
>-|-|TRBJ2-2|TRBV28
CASSLYPEATPAGELFF
TGTGCCAGCAGTTTATACCCCGAGGCTACGCCAGCCGGGGAGCTGTTTTTT
>many|TRBD1|TRBJ2-1|TRBV6-4
CASRTTGGEQFF
TGTGCCAGCAGGACGACAGGGGGTGAGCAGTTCTTC